This T cell receptor (beta chain) was documented in a study of shared clonotypes between healthy human individuals. The V end was cut by 0 bases, the J end by 2 bases, with 10 bases between. Germline V gene lookup returns CDR1 SGDLS and CDR2 YYNGEE. The CDR3 has 15 amino acids. Method: immunoSEQ multiplex PCR; TCRdb's copy keeps in-frame clones and lacks some. The sample lists approximately 320,000 clones, around 87% seen once, with 15% to 20% in the top ten. The chain has TRBV9 and TRBJ2-3; either TRBD1 or TRBD2 may fit D (5 bases each). This receptor was obtained from a man between 18 and 35 years old in good health. The source material was memory CD8+ T cells sorted from blood. Subset defined: CD45RO+ cells pooled with CCR7-negative TemRA cells. CDR3 bases: TGTGCCAGCAGCGTAGCCCAGGGACCCACAGATACGCAGTATTTT. Translated, it gives CASSVAQGPTDTQYF.